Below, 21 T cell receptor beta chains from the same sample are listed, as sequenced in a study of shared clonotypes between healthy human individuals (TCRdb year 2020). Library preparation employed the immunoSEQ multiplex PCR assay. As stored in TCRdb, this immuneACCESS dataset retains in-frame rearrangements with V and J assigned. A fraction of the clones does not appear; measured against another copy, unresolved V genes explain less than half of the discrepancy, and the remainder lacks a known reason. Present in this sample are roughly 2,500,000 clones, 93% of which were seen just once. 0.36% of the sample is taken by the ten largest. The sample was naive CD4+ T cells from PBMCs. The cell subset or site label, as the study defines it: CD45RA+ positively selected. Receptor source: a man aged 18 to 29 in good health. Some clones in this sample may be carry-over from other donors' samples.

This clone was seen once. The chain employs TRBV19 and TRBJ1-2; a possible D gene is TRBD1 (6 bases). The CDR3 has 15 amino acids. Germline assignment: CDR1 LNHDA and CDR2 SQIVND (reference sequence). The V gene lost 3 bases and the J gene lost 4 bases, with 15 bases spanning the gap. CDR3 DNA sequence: TGTGCCAGTAGTATTGCGGGGGCGGGGAGCTATGGCTACACCTTC. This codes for CASSIAGAGSYGYTF.

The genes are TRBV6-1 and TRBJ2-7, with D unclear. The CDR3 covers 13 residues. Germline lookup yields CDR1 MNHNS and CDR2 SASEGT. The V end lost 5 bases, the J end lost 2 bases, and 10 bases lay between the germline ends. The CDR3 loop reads CASSSAPAYEQYF. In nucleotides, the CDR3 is TGTGCCAGCAGTTCCGCCCCGGCCTACGAGCAGTACTTC.

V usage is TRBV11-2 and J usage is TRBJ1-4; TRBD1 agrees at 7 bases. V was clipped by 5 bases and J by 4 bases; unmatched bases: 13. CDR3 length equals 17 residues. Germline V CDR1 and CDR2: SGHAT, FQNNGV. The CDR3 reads CASSPWGYRGGNEKLFF. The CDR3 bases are TGTGCCAGCAGCCCTTGGGGGTACAGGGGAGGTAATGAAAAACTGTTTTTT.

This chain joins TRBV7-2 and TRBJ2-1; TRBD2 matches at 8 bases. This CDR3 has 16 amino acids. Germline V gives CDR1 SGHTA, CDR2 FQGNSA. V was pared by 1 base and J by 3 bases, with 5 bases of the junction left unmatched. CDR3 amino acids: CASSLGGGRSYNEQFF. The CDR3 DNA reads TGTGCCAGCAGCTTAGGGGGCGGGAGGAGCTACAATGAGCAGTTCTTC.

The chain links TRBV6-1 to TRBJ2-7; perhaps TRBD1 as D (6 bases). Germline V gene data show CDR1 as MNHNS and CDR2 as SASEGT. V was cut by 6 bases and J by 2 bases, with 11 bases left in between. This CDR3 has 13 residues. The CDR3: CASRPGHPYEQYF. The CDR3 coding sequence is TGTGCCAGCAGACCGGGACACCCCTACGAGCAGTACTTC.

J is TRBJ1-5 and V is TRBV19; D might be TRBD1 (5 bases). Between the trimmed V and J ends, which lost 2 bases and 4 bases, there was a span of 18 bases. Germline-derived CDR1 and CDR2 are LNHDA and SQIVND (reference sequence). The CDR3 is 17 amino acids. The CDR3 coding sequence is TGTGCCAGTAGTATATCCCTGGGTTCTGGGGGTAATCAGCCCCAGCATTTT. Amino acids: CASSISLGSGGNQPQHF.

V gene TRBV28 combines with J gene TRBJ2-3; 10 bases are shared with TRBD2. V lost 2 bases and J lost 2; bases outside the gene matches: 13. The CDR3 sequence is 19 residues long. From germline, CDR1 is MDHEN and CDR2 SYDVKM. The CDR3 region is CASSLRSSGSRGVTDTQYF. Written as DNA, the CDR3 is TGTGCCAGCAGTTTACGGTCTAGCGGGAGCCGGGGGGTCACAGATACGCAGTATTTT.

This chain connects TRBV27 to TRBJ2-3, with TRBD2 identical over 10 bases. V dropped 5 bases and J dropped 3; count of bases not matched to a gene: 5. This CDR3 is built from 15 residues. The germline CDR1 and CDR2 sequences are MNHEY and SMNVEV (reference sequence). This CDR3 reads CASSLAGVGTDTQYF. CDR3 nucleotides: TGTGCCAGCAGTCTAGCGGGAGTTGGGACAGATACGCAGTATTTT.

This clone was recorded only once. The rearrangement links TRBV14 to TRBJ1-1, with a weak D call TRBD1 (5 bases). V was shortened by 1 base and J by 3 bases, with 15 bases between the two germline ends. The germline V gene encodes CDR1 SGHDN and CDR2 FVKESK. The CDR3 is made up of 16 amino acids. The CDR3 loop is CASSQVLGLGDTEAFF. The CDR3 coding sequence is TGTGCCAGCAGCCAAGTTTTGGGACTGGGGGACACTGAAGCTTTCTTT.

CDR3 protein: CASSSRSYPFGPDRGLTRPYEQYF. The CDR3 region has the DNA TGTGCCAGCAGCTCCCGTTCATACCCGTTTGGCCCGGACAGGGGGCTAACCCGTCCGTACGAGCAGTACTTC. The rearrangement joins TRBV7-1 to TRBJ2-7, with TRBD1 matching 11 bases. TRBV7-1 is an ORF, with its function uncertain. J gave up 4 bases and V 3 bases, and 32 bases lay outside the gene matches. CDR3 length equals 24 residues.

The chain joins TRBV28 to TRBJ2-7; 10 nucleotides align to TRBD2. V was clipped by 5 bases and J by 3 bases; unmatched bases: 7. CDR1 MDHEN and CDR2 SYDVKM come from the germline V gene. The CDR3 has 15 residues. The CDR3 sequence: CASSKIRTSGYEQYF. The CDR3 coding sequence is TGTGCCAGCAGTAAGATCCGGACTAGCGGCTACGAGCAGTACTTC.

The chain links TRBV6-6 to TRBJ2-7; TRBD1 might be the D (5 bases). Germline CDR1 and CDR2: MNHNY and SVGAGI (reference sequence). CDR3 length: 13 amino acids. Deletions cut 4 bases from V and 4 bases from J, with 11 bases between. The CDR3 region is CASSFSTEYEQYF. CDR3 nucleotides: TGTGCCAGCAGTTTTTCGACAGAGTACGAGCAGTACTTC.

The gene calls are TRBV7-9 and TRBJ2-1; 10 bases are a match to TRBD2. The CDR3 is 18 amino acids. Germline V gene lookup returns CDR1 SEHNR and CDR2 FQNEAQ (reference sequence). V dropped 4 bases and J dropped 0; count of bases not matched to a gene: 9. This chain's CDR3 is CASSSLSASGGSYNEQFF. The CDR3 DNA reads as TGTGCCAGCAGCTCGCTCTCGGCTAGCGGGGGCTCCTACAATGAGCAGTTCTTC.

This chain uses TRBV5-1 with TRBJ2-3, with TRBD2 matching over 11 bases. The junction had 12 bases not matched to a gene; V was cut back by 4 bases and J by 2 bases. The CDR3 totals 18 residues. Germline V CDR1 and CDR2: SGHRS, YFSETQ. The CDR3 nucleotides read TGCGCCAGCAGCACCGTGGCGCTAGCGGGAGGTCTCACAGATACGCAGTATTTT. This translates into CASSTVALAGGLTDTQYF. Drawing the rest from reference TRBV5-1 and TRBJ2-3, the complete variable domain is KAGVTQTPRYLIKTRGQQVTLSCSPISGHRSVSWYQQTPGQGLQFLFEYFSETQRNKGNFPGRFSGRQFSNSRSEMNVSTLELGDSALYLCASSTVALAGGLTDTQYFGPGTRLTVL.

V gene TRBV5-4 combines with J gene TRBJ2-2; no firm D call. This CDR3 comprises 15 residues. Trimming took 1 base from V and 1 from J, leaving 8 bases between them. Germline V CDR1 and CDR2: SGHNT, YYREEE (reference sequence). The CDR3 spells CASSLKAKNTGELFF. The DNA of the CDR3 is TGTGCCAGCAGCTTGAAGGCCAAGAACACCGGGGAGCTGTTTTTT. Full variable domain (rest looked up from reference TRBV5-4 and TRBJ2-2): ETGVTQSPTHLIKTRGQQVTLRCSSQSGHNTVSWYQQALGQGPQFIFQYYREEENGRGNFPPRFSGLQFPNYSSELNVNALELDDSALYLCASSLKAKNTGELFFGEGSRLTVL.

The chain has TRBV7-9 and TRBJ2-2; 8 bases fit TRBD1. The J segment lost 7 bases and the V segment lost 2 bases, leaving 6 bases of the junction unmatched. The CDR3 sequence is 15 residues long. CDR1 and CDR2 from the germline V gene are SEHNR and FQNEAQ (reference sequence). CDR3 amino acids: CASSLPRTGYGELFF. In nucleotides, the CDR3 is TGTGCCAGCAGCTTACCAAGGACAGGGTACGGGGAGCTGTTTTTT. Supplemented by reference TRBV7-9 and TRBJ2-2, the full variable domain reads DTGVSQNPRHKITKRGQNVTFRCDPISEHNRLYWYRQTLGQGPEFLTYFQNEAQLEKSRLLSDRFSAERPKGSFSTLEIQRTEQGDSAMYLCASSLPRTGYGELFFGEGSRLTVL.

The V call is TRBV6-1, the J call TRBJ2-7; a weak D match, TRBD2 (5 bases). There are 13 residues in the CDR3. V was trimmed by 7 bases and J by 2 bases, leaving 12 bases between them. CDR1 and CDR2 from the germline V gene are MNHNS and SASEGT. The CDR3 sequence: CASKQGLPYEQYF. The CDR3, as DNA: TGTGCCAGCAAACAAGGACTTCCCTACGAGCAGTACTTC.

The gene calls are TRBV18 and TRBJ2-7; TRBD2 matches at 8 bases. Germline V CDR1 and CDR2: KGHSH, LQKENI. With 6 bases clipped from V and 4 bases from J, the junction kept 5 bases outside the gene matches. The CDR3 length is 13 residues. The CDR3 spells CASSSGRIYEQYF. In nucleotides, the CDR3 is TGTGCCAGCTCCAGCGGGAGAATTTACGAGCAGTACTTC.

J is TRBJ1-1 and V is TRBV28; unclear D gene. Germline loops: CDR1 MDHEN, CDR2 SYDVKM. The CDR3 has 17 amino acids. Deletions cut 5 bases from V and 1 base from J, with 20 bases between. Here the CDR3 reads CASSSFGRTTSNTEAFF. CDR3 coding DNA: TGTGCCAGCAGTAGTTTTGGGAGGACGACCTCGAACACTGAAGCTTTCTTT. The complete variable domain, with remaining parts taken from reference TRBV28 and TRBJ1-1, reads DVKVTQSSRYLVKRTGEKVFLECVQDMDHENMFWYRQDPGLGLRLIYFSYDVKMKEKGDIPEGYSVSREKKERFSLILESASTNQTSMYLCASSSFGRTTSNTEAFFGQGTRLTVV.

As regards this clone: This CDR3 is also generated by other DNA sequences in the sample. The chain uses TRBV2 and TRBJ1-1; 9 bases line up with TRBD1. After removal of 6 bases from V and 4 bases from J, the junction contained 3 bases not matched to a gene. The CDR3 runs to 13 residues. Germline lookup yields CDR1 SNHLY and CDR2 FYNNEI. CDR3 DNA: TGTGCCAGCAGGGCGACAGGGGGCACTGAAGCTTTCTTT. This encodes CASRATGGTEAFF. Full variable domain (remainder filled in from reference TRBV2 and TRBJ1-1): EPEVTQTPSHQVTQMGQEVILRCVPISNHLYFYWYRQILGQKVEFLVSFYNNEISEKSEIFDDQFSVERPDGSNFTLKIRSTKLEDSAMYFCASRATGGTEAFFGQGTRLTVV.

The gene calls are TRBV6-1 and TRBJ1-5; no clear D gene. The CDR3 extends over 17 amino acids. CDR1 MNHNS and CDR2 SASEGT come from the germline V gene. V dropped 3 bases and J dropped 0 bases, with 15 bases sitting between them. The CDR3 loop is CASSERFTPDSNQPQHF. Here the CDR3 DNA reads TGTGCCAGCAGTGAGCGATTTACACCGGATAGCAATCAGCCCCAGCATTTT.